A selection of T cell receptor beta chains follows, all from one sample in a study of control samples from healthy donors and cancer patients. The table came from immunoSEQ multiplex PCR; TCRdb's copy has only in-frame clones and leaves some out. This table holds about 120,000 clones, around nine tenths found once. Material for sequencing was blood. The receptors were gathered from a young man in good health. CDR3s include the opening cysteine and the closing phenylalanine or tryptophan. The D gene is left open where the match is weak. Clone sizes are given selectively: once, few, many, or a class where the clone is expanded.

V: TRBV5-1
J: TRBJ1-4
D: NA
size: NA
CDR3: CASSWGGTNYATNEKLFF
DNA: TGCGCCAGCAGCTGGGGGGGTACAAACTATGCAACTAATGAAAAACTGTTTTTT

V: TRBV12-3/TRBV12-4
J: TRBJ1-3
D: NA
size: NA
CDR3: CASRFSGNTIYF
DNA: TGTGCCAGCAGGTTCTCTGGAAACACCATATATTTT

V: TRBV9
J: TRBJ2-3
D: TRBD2
size: NA
CDR3: CASSALAGGASDTQYF
DNA: TGTGCCAGCAGCGCCTTAGCGGGGGGGGCATCGGATACGCAGTATTTT

V: TRBV24-1
J: TRBJ2-5
D: NA
size: NA
CDR3: CATSDLSDRQETQYF
DNA: TGTGCCACCAGTGACCTATCGGACAGACAAGAGACCCAGTACTTC

V: TRBV11-3
J: TRBJ2-5
D: NA
size: NA
CDR3: CASSLDSGEETQYF
DNA: TGTGCCAGCAGCTTAGACTCGGGGGAAGAGACCCAGTACTTC

V: TRBV11-3
J: TRBJ1-2
D: TRBD1
size: NA
CDR3: CASSLRQGQSYGYTF
DNA: TGTGCCAGCAGCCTTAGACAGGGGCAAAGCTATGGCTACACCTTC

V: TRBV10-3
J: TRBJ2-2
D: TRBD1
size: NA
CDR3: CAVRTGSNTGELFF
DNA: TGTGCCGTCCGGACAGGGAGTAACACCGGGGAGCTGTTTTTT

V: TRBV30
J: TRBJ2-5
D: TRBD2
size: NA
CDR3: CAWSPGLAGETQYF
DNA: TGTGCCTGGAGTCCGGGACTAGCCGGTGAGACCCAGTACTTC

V: TRBV6-5
J: TRBJ2-5
D: NA
size: NA
CDR3: CASTPTVTETQYF
DNA: TGTGCCAGCACCCCGACAGTAACAGAGACCCAGTACTTC

V: TRBV4-1
J: TRBJ2-7
D: NA
size: NA
CDR3: CASSQVGVGDEQYF
DNA: TGCGCCAGCAGCCAAGTAGGGGTAGGGGACGAGCAGTACTTC

V: TRBV2
J: TRBJ1-3
D: NA
size: few
CDR3: CASSGRGHRDTIYF
DNA: TGTGCCAGCAGTGGCAGGGGTCATCGGGACACCATATATTTT

V: TRBV6-5
J: TRBJ1-6
D: NA
size: NA
CDR3: CASRKWQGNSPLHF
DNA: TGTGCCAGCCGCAAGTGGCAGGGAAATTCACCCCTCCACTTT

V: TRBV9
J: TRBJ2-1
D: NA
size: NA
CDR3: CASSVGSSSYNEQFF
DNA: TGTGCCAGCAGCGTGGGCTCTAGCTCCTACAATGAGCAGTTCTTC

V: TRBV24-1
J: TRBJ1-2
D: NA
size: NA
CDR3: CATSEGRDDYGYTF
DNA: TGTGCCACCAGTGAGGGCAGGGACGACTATGGCTACACCTTC

V: TRBV10-3
J: TRBJ1-5
D: TRBD1
size: NA
CDR3: CATSQKTGSNQPQHF
DNA: TGTGCCACCTCACAAAAGACAGGGAGCAATCAGCCCCAGCATTTT

V: TRBV19
J: TRBJ1-2
D: TRBD1
size: NA
CDR3: CASSLGQGASGYTF
DNA: TGTGCCAGTAGTCTTGGACAGGGGGCCTCTGGCTACACCTTC

V: TRBV7-7
J: TRBJ2-7
D: NA
size: NA
CDR3: CASSLEPRDEQYF
DNA: TGTGCCAGCAGCTTAGAGCCCAGGGACGAGCAGTACTTC

V: TRBV9
J: TRBJ1-2
D: NA
size: NA
CDR3: CASSVADSGYTF
DNA: TGTGCCAGCAGCGTAGCCGATTCTGGCTACACCTTC

V: TRBV7-9
J: TRBJ1-2
D: NA
size: once
CDR3: CASSLMGAGANYGYTF
DNA: TGTGCCAGCAGCTTAATGGGGGCAGGGGCTAACTATGGCTACACCTTC

V: TRBV3-1/TRBV3-2
J: TRBJ1-1
D: NA
size: NA
CDR3: CASSHLDREAFF
DNA: TGTGCCAGCAGCCACCTGGACAGAGAAGCTTTCTTT

V: TRBV12-3/TRBV12-4
J: TRBJ1-2
D: NA
size: NA
CDR3: CASSLNSYYTF
DNA: TGTGCCAGCAGTTTAAATAGTTACTACACCTTC

V: TRBV2
J: TRBJ2-1
D: TRBD1
size: NA
CDR3: CAITFRDSSRNEQFF
DNA: TGTGCCATCACTTTTCGGGACAGTAGTAGGAATGAGCAGTTCTTC

V: TRBV12-1
J: TRBJ2-4
D: NA
size: NA
CDR3: CASSFVAAEDEKNIQYF
DNA: TGTGCCAGCAGCTTTGTGGCAGCCGAGGATGAAAAAAACATTCAGTACTTC

V: TRBV27
J: TRBJ1-1
D: TRBD1
size: NA
CDR3: CASSFADRVFTEAFF
DNA: TGTGCCAGCAGTTTCGCGGACAGGGTATTCACTGAAGCTTTCTTT

V: TRBV7-2
J: TRBJ2-4
D: NA
size: NA
CDR3: CASSLGVDTGQNIQYF
DNA: TGTGCCAGCAGCTTAGGAGTGGATACAGGGCAAAACATTCAGTACTTC

V: TRBV5-8
J: TRBJ2-1
D: NA
size: NA
CDR3: CASSLVDYEQFF
DNA: TGTGCCAGCAGCTTGGTCGACTATGAGCAGTTCTTC

V: TRBV2
J: TRBJ2-4
D: NA
size: NA
CDR3: CASSDAGRQNIQYF
DNA: TGTGCCAGCAGTGACGCGGGCAGACAAAACATTCAGTACTTC